The next 30 T cell receptor beta chains were all read from a single sample in a study of OX40 agonist ivuxolimab in advanced cancers. Generated by immunoSEQ multiplex PCR, the TCRdb table keeps only in-frame clones and is missing some. The profile covers 50,000 to 60,000 clones, with about nine tenths appearing a single time and around 15% taken by the ten largest. Source: CD4+ or CD8+ T cells sorted from blood, taken in a trial of the OX40 agonist ivuxolimab. The receptors come from an adult with an advanced solid tumor such as melanoma, head and neck, liver or kidney cancer.

The chain is built from TRBV7-2 and TRBJ1-2; possible D gene TRBD1, 6 bases. Per germline, CDR1 SGHTA and CDR2 FQGNSA. With 0 bases removed from V and 8 bases from J, the gap between germline ends came to 13 bases. There are 14 residues in the CDR3. The CDR3 DNA reads TGTGCCAGCAGCTTAGCGGGGGCAGGGGAAGGCTACACCTTC. Its translation is CASSLAGAGEGYTF.

The chain couples TRBV7-3 to TRBJ1-4; D remains unclear. Deletions cut 0 bases from V and 0 bases from J, with 17 bases between. Germline V gene data show CDR1 as SGHTA and CDR2 as FQGTGA. The length of the CDR3 is 19 residues. CDR3 sequence: CASSLTGNPPEATNEKLFF. The CDR3 DNA follows: TGTGCCAGCAGCTTAACGGGTAACCCTCCTGAGGCAACTAATGAAAAACTGTTTTTT. Supplemented by reference TRBV7-3 and TRBJ1-4, the full variable domain reads GAGVSQTPSNKVTEKGKYVELRCDPISGHTALYWYRQSLGQGPEFLIYFQGTGAADDSGLPNDRFFAVRPEGSVSTLKIQRTERGDSAVYLCASSLTGNPPEATNEKLFFGSGTQLSVL.

The chain joins TRBV27 to TRBJ1-6; the D gene is possibly TRBD1 (6 bases). The CDR3 has 17 amino acids. CDR1 and CDR2 from the germline V gene are MNHEY and SMNVEV (reference sequence). Trimming removed 0 bases at V and 9 bases at J, with 18 bases between. Here the CDR3 reads CASSLSAPQGPGSPLHF. The CDR3 DNA follows: TGTGCCAGCAGTTTATCCGCCCCACAGGGTCCGGGTTCACCCCTCCACTTT.

This sequence joins TRBV11-2 and TRBJ2-7; no clear D gene. Germline-derived CDR1 and CDR2 are SGHAT and FQNNGV. The CDR3 length is 16 residues. V gave up 1 base and J gave up 1 base, with 14 bases separating them. The CDR3 sequence: CASSLGTSASSYEQYF. For the CDR3, the DNA is TGTGCCAGCAGCTTAGGTACGTCCGCTTCTTCCTACGAGCAGTACTTC.

This chain uses TRBV30 with TRBJ2-1, with unresolved D. Germline V CDR1 and CDR2: GTSNPN, SVGIG (reference sequence). V was shortened by 1 base and J by 7 bases, with 11 bases between the two germline ends. The CDR3 extends over 13 amino acids. The CDR3 protein is CAWSGETLNEQFF. The CDR3 DNA is TGTGCCTGGAGTGGTGAGACACTAAATGAGCAGTTCTTC. The whole variable domain, remainder taken from reference TRBV30 and TRBJ2-1, is SQTIHQWPATLVQPVGSPLSLECTVEGTSNPNLYWYRQAAGRGLQLLFYSVGIGQISSEVPQNLSASRPQDRQFILSSKKLLLSDSGFYLCAWSGETLNEQFFGPGTRLTVL.

This clone has just one count. V is TRBV19 and J is TRBJ2-3; 11 bases fit TRBD2. The CDR3 loop spans 15 amino acids. In germline, CDR1 is LNHDA, CDR2 SQIVND (reference sequence). V was clipped by 5 bases and J by 2 bases; unmatched bases: 3. CDR3 region: CASSSLAGVTDTQYF. CDR3 DNA: TGTGCCAGTAGTTCACTAGCGGGGGTCACAGATACGCAGTATTTT.

The gene calls are TRBV7-2 and TRBJ1-1; D remains unclear. This CDR3 spans 13 amino acids. Germline V gene lookup returns CDR1 SGHTA and CDR2 FQGNSA. The V end was cut by 5 bases, the J end by 5 bases, with 12 bases between. CDR3 bases: TGTGCCAGCAGCCCCGAGATGGGAACTGAAGCTTTCTTT. As protein: CASSPEMGTEAFF.

The chain carries TRBV5-1 and TRBJ2-3, with 14 bases lining up with TRBD2. J gave up 4 bases and V 4 bases, and 5 bases lay outside the gene matches. The CDR3 sequence is 16 residues long. The V gene's germline CDR1 is SGHRS and CDR2 YFSETQ. The CDR3 bases are TGCGCCAGCAGCCCCGGACTAGCGGGGGGCCCAGATACGCAGTATTTT. This gives the protein CASSPGLAGGPDTQYF.

V is TRBV19 and J is TRBJ1-5; D not certain. Per germline, CDR1 LNHDA and CDR2 SQIVND (reference sequence). This CDR3 has 14 residues. V was cut by 1 base and J by 7 bases, with 11 bases left in between. CDR3 sequence: CASSIGGDEQPQHF. The CDR3 DNA sequence: TGTGCCAGTAGTATAGGGGGTGATGAACAGCCCCAGCATTTT.

This clone was counted once. This chain links TRBV4-1 with TRBJ2-7, with a weak D call TRBD2 (5 bases). The V end was cut by 5 bases, the J end by 3 bases, with 20 bases between. Germline CDR1 reads MGHRA; CDR2 reads YSYEKL. The CDR3 totals 16 residues. The CDR3 reads CASSVGGTGSLYEQYF. CDR3 nucleotides: TGCGCCAGCAGCGTCGGAGGAACGGGGTCTCTCTACGAGCAGTACTTC.

The CDR3 coding sequence is TGTGCCAGCAGTTTATTCTCCAGACAGACGTTCTCTGGGGCCAACGTCCTGACTTTC. Protein sequence: CASSLFSRQTFSGANVLTF. This chain uses TRBV27 with TRBJ2-6, with TRBD1 as a possible D gene (5 bases). The CDR3 contains 19 residues. Germline CDR1 MNHEY, CDR2 SMNVEV (reference sequence). V gave up 1 base and J gave up 0 bases, with 16 bases separating them.

V gene TRBV11-2 combines with J gene TRBJ2-5; tentative D call: TRBD2 (6 bases). The J call may be faulty, since TRBJ2-7 better matches the DNA end. The CDR3 has 14 residues. Per germline, CDR1 SGHAT and CDR2 FQNNGV. The CDR3 bases are TGTGCCAGCAGCCCGGGACTGGGACCTTACGAGCAGTACTTC. Translating it yields CASSPGLGPYEQYF.

The chain employs TRBV7-9 and TRBJ1-2, with TRBD1 as a possible D gene (6 bases). CDR1 is SEHNR and CDR2 is FQNEAQ in the germline V gene (reference sequence). There are 15 residues in the CDR3. Trimming shortened V by 6 bases and J by 4 bases, and 18 bases separated the two germline ends. For the CDR3, the DNA is TGTGCCAGCAGGGGGGACACACAAAGAGGCTATGGCTACACCTTC. Protein: CASRGDTQRGYGYTF.

This clone was seen just once. V is TRBV5-5 and J is TRBJ1-4; D not certain. Trimming cost V 4 bases and J 0 bases, with 16 bases left between them. The CDR3 totals 17 residues. Germline CDR1 and CDR2: SGHKS and YYEKEE (reference sequence). CDR3: CASSRIPIITTNEKLFF. In DNA, the CDR3 is TGTGCCAGCAGCCGCATACCTATAATTACAACTAATGAAAAACTGTTTTTT.

The rearrangement uses TRBV27 and TRBJ2-6; the D gene is possibly TRBD1 (6 bases). Germline V gene sequence: CDR1 MNHEY, CDR2 SMNVEV (reference sequence). The V and J ends lost 2 bases and 0 bases respectively, with 20 bases between them. This CDR3 has 20 amino acids. CDR3 protein: CASSLGAGVLSSSGANVLTF. The CDR3 bases are TGTGCCAGCAGTTTAGGGGCAGGGGTTTTGAGCTCCTCTGGGGCCAACGTCCTGACTTTC.

This rearrangement joins TRBV7-9 to TRBJ1-1, with D unclear. V shed 11 bases and J shed 2 bases, with 12 bases lying between them. The CDR3 covers 12 residues. The V gene's germline CDR1 is SEHNR and CDR2 FQNEAQ (reference sequence). The CDR3 DNA is TGTGCCGGGTCGGGGAAAAACACTGAAGCTTTCTTT. It specifies CAGSGKNTEAFF.

V gene TRBV30 combines with J gene TRBJ2-1; no clear D. The CDR3 totals 10 residues. CDR1 GTSNPN and CDR2 SVGIG come from the germline V gene (reference sequence). V lost 0 bases and J lost 9, with 3 bases in between. CDR3 loop: CAWSVGEQFF. CDR3 DNA sequence: TGTGCCTGGAGTGTAGGTGAGCAGTTCTTC. The whole variable domain, remainder taken from reference TRBV30 and TRBJ2-1, is SQTIHQWPATLVQPVGSPLSLECTVEGTSNPNLYWYRQAAGRGLQLLFYSVGIGQISSEVPQNLSASRPQDRQFILSSKKLLLSDSGFYLCAWSVGEQFFGPGTRLTVL.

The J gene is TRBJ2-2, the V gene TRBV29-1, with D tentatively TRBD1 or TRBD2 (7 bases each). Germline CDR1 and CDR2: SQVTM and ANQGSEA. The CDR3 covers 14 residues. The V end lost 8 bases, the J end lost 6 bases, and 19 bases lay between the germline ends. The CDR3 DNA reads TGCAGCCACCAGGGAGGGGGCGCGGCCGGGGAGCTGTTTTTT. Translation gives CSHQGGGAAGELFF.

The chain is built from TRBV30 and TRBJ1-3, with D maybe TRBD1 (5 bases). The CDR3 loop spans 15 amino acids. Germline CDR1 is GTSNPN and CDR2 is SVGIG (reference sequence). V gave up 3 bases and J gave up 8 bases, with 20 bases separating them. CDR3 DNA sequence: TGTGCCTGGAGCGGAGTACCGGGGCCCGGGGACACCATATATTTT. This encodes CAWSGVPGPGDTIYF.

The rearrangement uses TRBV4-2 and TRBJ1-2, with TRBD1 as a possible D gene (5 bases). Germline assignment: CDR1 LGHNA and CDR2 YNFKEQ. CDR3 length: 13 residues. Between the trimmed V and J ends, which lost 0 bases and 6 bases, there was a span of 8 bases. CDR3: CASSQDRGNGYTF. The DNA of the CDR3 is TGTGCCAGCAGCCAAGATAGGGGTAATGGCTACACCTTC.

This sequence joins TRBV4-1 and TRBJ2-7; D gene ambiguous. The germline V and J ends were trimmed by 0 bases and 1 base, with 16 bases remaining between them. Per germline, CDR1 MGHRA and CDR2 YSYEKL. The CDR3 sequence is 17 residues long. As DNA, the CDR3 is TGCGCCAGCAGCCAAGATACCGGTTCCAAATTTTCCTACGAGCAGTACTTC. Its translation is CASSQDTGSKFSYEQYF.

This sequence joins TRBV13 and TRBJ2-7; D perhaps matches TRBD1 (5 bases). Trimming took off 2 bases at V and 2 bases at J, with 13 bases between the two ends. The CDR3 sequence is 15 residues long. CDR1 and CDR2 (germline): PRHDT, FYEKMQ (reference sequence). CDR3 sequence (DNA): TGTGCCAGCAGCTTAACCGGTCCGGACACCTACGAGCAGTACTTC. It codes for CASSLTGPDTYEQYF.

This sequence joins TRBV2 and TRBJ1-5; TRBD1 might be the D (6 bases). There are 13 residues in the CDR3. The germline CDR1 and CDR2 sequences are SNHLY and FYNNEI. V was trimmed by 6 bases and J by 3 bases, leaving 9 bases between them. CDR3 in DNA: TGTGCCAGCAGGCGGACAGTCAATCAGCCCCAGCATTTT. Translation: CASRRTVNQPQHF.

The genes are TRBV28 and TRBJ1-2; the D is unclear. With 3 bases removed from V and 3 bases from J, the gap between germline ends came to 8 bases. CDR3 length equals 13 residues. Per the germline V gene, CDR1 is MDHEN and CDR2 is SYDVKM. Here the CDR3 reads CASSLSLDYGYTF. The CDR3, as DNA: TGTGCCAGCAGTTTGTCGCTGGACTATGGCTACACCTTC.

V usage is TRBV6-1 and J usage is TRBJ1-5; D gene uncertain. Germline V gene data show CDR1 as MNHNS and CDR2 as SASEGT. The CDR3 is 15 amino acids. The V end was cut by 2 bases, the J end by 0 bases, with 8 bases between. For the CDR3, the DNA is TGTGCCAGCAGTGAACGAGGATTTAGCAATCAGCCCCAGCATTTT. This encodes CASSERGFSNQPQHF.

The V gene is TRBV27, the J gene TRBJ1-5, with TRBD1 matching over 9 bases. CDR1 is MNHEY and CDR2 is SMNVEV in the germline V gene (reference sequence). V shed 5 bases and J 3 bases; nucleotides not matched to a gene: 8. This CDR3 spans 16 amino acids. CDR3 sequence reads: CASSPKGQGDNQPQHF. The CDR3 nucleotides read TGTGCCAGCAGTCCGAAGGGACAGGGCGACAATCAGCCCCAGCATTTT.

This chain joins TRBV4-2 and TRBJ2-3; TRBD1 matches at 8 bases. The CDR3 extends over 16 amino acids. The V segment lost 2 bases and the J segment 2 bases; nucleotides outside the gene matches: 6. The germline V gene encodes CDR1 LGHNA and CDR2 YNFKEQ. CDR3 residues: CASSQLTDRDTDTQYF. CDR3 DNA sequence: TGTGCCAGCAGCCAACTTACGGACAGGGACACAGATACGCAGTATTTT.

This clone was recorded only once. This same CDR3 is encoded by further DNA sequences in the sample. The chain joins TRBV30 to TRBJ1-1, with a possible D match to TRBD1 (6 bases). The CDR3 loop spans 13 amino acids. Deletions cut 0 bases from V and 3 bases from J, with 8 bases between. Germline V gives CDR1 GTSNPN, CDR2 SVGIG (reference sequence). The CDR3 bases are TGTGCCTGGAGTGTAGGGGGAGACACTGAAGCTTTCTTT. Translated: CAWSVGGDTEAFF.

The chain links TRBV6-4 to TRBJ2-1, with D unclear. The CDR3 length is 13 residues. The V gene's germline CDR1 is MRHNA and CDR2 SNTAGT. Trimming shortened V by 0 bases and J by 3 bases, and 3 bases separated the two germline ends. In DNA form, the CDR3 reads TGTGCCAGCAGTGACTCGGACTACAATGAGCAGTTCTTC. This sequence encodes CASSDSDYNEQFF.

The chain links TRBV29-1 to TRBJ2-1, with D possibly being TRBD2 (6 bases). The germline CDR1 and CDR2 sequences are SQVTM and ANQGSEA. Trimming left V 8 bases short and J 4 bases short, with 15 bases between. The CDR3 totals 13 residues. The CDR3 loop reads CSMGVADYNEQFF. The CDR3 coding sequence is TGCAGCATGGGGGTAGCGGATTACAATGAGCAGTTCTTC.